Listed below are T cell receptor beta chains from one sample, sequenced in a study of regulatory T cells in long-lasting Graves disease. MiXCR, run by TCRdb on the multiplex PCR reads, gives a single entry per CDR3 protein. This table has almost 350,000 distinct CDR3 sequences, about 20% appearing once. The sequences come from peripheral blood mononuclear cells (PBMCs), collected when the disease was refractory, from a patient treated with antithyroid drugs. The receptors derive from a female donor with Graves disease. CDR3s include the opening cysteine and the closing phenylalanine or tryptophan. A D gene is named only where the DNA matches it firmly. Where a row states a size, it is once, few, many or the class of an expanded clone; other rows omit it.

d_gene,j_gene,abundance,v_gene,CDR3aa,CDR3nt
TRBD1,TRBJ2-2,many,TRBV2,CASRRETGGTGELFF,TGTGCCAGCAGGAGAGAGACAGGGGGCACCGGGGAGCTGTTTTTT
NA,TRBJ1-1,many,TRBV29-1,CSVVGGANTEAFF,TGCAGCGTTGTTGGGGGGGCGAACACTGAAGCTTTCTTT
NA,TRBJ2-2,NA,TRBV20-1,CSAFPLALTNTGELFF,TGCAGTGCTTTTCCCCTAGCGCTCACGAACACCGGGGAGCTGTTTTTT
TRBD1,TRBJ1-1,many,TRBV6-2/TRBV6-3,CASEGATEAFF,TGTGCCAGCGAGGGGGCCACTGAAGCTTTCTTT
TRBD1,TRBJ1-2,NA,TRBV19,CASSSQPGQGSGYGYTF,TGTGCCAGTAGTTCACAACCGGGACAGGGCAGCGGCTATGGCTACACCTTC
NA,TRBJ2-5,NA,TRBV6-1,CASIDWGWRRETQYF,TGTGCCAGCATAGACTGGGGGTGGCGGCGAGAGACCCAGTACTTC
TRBD1,TRBJ2-7,few,TRBV5-1,CASSLGGQVSYEQYF,TGCGCCAGCAGCTTGGGGGGACAGGTCTCCTACGAGCAGTACTTC
TRBD1,TRBJ1-4,many,TRBV6-1,CASKNSPGQLITTNEKLFF,TGTGCCAGCAAAAACTCCCCGGGACAGCTTATCACAACTAATGAAAAACTGTTTTTT
TRBD1,TRBJ1-1,many,TRBV19,CASTLTGGVGTEAFF,TGTGCCAGTACCCTGACAGGGGGAGTGGGCACTGAAGCTTTCTTT
NA,TRBJ2-5,many,TRBV6-1,CASSANRARETQYF,TGTGCCAGCAGTGCTAACAGGGCCCGGGAGACCCAGTACTTC
NA,TRBJ2-5,many,TRBV12-3/TRBV12-4,CASSLTLWGETQYF,TGTGCCAGCAGTTTGACTCTCTGGGGGGAGACCCAGTACTTC
NA,TRBJ2-1,NA,TRBV6-2/TRBV6-3,CASSYRVNEQFF,TGTGCCAGCAGTTACAGGGTAAATGAGCAGTTCTTC
NA,TRBJ1-3,NA,TRBV15,CATSRTASGGNTIYF,TGTGCCACCTCTCGGACAGCCTCGGGTGGAAACACCATATATTTT
TRBD2,TRBJ2-3,NA,TRBV12-3/TRBV12-4,CASSQRESPDTQYF,TGTGCCAGCAGCCAGCGGGAGTCCCCAGATACGCAGTATTTT
NA,TRBJ1-3,NA,TRBV18,CASSPPSAGGRGNTIYF,TGTGCCAGCTCACCACCCAGCGCAGGAGGAAGGGGAAACACCATATATTTT
TRBD2,TRBJ2-5,many,TRBV7-7,CASSLLANQETQYF,TGTGCTAGCAGCTTACTAGCGAACCAAGAGACCCAGTACTTC
NA,TRBJ1-5,few,TRBV20-1,CNASATGTQPQHF,TGCAATGCTAGCGCGACAGGAACTCAGCCCCAGCATTTT
TRBD1,TRBJ2-7,few,TRBV27,CASSFHRGEQYF,TGTGCCAGCAGTTTCCACAGGGGCGAGCAGTACTTC
TRBD1,TRBJ2-3,NA,TRBV2,CASRPGTGGGTDTQYF,TGTGCCAGCAGGCCCGGGACAGGGGGTGGCACAGATACGCAGTATTTT
NA,TRBJ2-6,many,TRBV6-1,CASSTDRYYGANVLTF,TGTGCCAGCAGTACCGACAGGTACTATGGGGCCAACGTCCTGACTTTC
NA,TRBJ1-2,NA,TRBV12-3/TRBV12-4,CASSLGGSYYGYTF,TGTGCCAGCAGTTTGGGAGGGTCTTACTATGGCTACACCTTC
NA,TRBJ2-7,NA,TRBV5-1,CAPGRSPPEQYF,TGCGCCCCGGGGCGGAGCCCCCCCGAGCAGTACTTC
TRBD1,TRBJ1-4,many,TRBV28,CASRPGQGGKLFF,TGTGCCAGCAGGCCAGGACAGGGGGGAAAACTGTTTTTT
NA,TRBJ2-7,NA,TRBV10-3,CAISATNGPSSSKHF,TGTGCCATCAGTGCAACTAATGGACCTTCGAGCAGTAAGCACTTC
TRBD1,TRBJ1-6,NA,TRBV20-1,CSARQGGGSSPLHF,TGCAGTGCGCGACAGGGGGGTGGCAGTTCACCCCTCCACTTT
NA,TRBJ2-5,many,TRBV18,CASSPQGLQETQYF,TGTGCCAGCTCACCGCAGGGGCTTCAAGAGACCCAGTACTTC
TRBD1,TRBJ2-5,many,TRBV12-3/TRBV12-4,CASSLGQGGQETQYF,TGTGCCAGCAGCCTGGGACAGGGAGGGCAAGAGACCCAGTACTTC
NA,TRBJ1-1,many,TRBV7-9,CASSSTEGTEAFF,TGTGCCAGCAGCTCTACAGAGGGTACTGAAGCTTTCTTT
NA,TRBJ2-7,many,TRBV27,CASSQLARYEQYF,TGTGCCAGCAGTCAGCTAGCTCGCTACGAGCAGTACTTC
TRBD2,TRBJ2-5,few,TRBV4-1,CASSQVGAGGPAGETQYF,TGCGCCAGCAGCCAAGTGGGAGCGGGGGGCCCGGCAGGGGAGACCCAGTACTTC
NA,TRBJ2-3,NA,TRBV6-9,CASSYTGTDTQYF,TGTGCCAGCAGTTACACGGGCACAGATACGCAGTATTTT
NA,TRBJ1-2,many,TRBV30,CAWRGTLRGYTF,TGTGCCTGGAGAGGTACATTACGGGGCTACACCTTC
TRBD1,TRBJ1-5,NA,TRBV2,CASSEGGTGINQPQHF,TGTGCCAGCAGTGAAGGGGGGACAGGGATTAATCAGCCCCAGCATTTT
TRBD2,TRBJ2-7,few,TRBV7-6,CASSSPPGLAGGEQYF,TGTGCCAGCAGCTCCCCTCCGGGACTAGCGGGAGGCGAGCAGTACTTC
TRBD1,TRBJ1-5,many,TRBV12-3/TRBV12-4,CASSPDRVQPQHF,TGTGCCAGCAGCCCCGACAGGGTCCAGCCCCAGCATTTT
NA,TRBJ1-1,many,TRBV27,CASSLLEGEAFF,TGTGCCAGCAGTTTATTGGAGGGGGAAGCTTTCTTT
TRBD2,TRBJ2-5,NA,TRBV27,CASGRGREYQETQYF,TGTGCCAGCGGACGGGGGAGGGAGTACCAAGAGACCCAGTACTTC
TRBD1,TRBJ2-5,NA,TRBV7-2,CASSPWTGGEETQYF,TGTGCCAGCAGCCCATGGACAGGGGGCGAAGAGACCCAGTACTTC
TRBD1,TRBJ2-7,many,TRBV7-9,CASSFRDSDYEQYF,TGTGCCAGCAGCTTCCGGGACAGCGACTACGAGCAGTACTTC
NA,TRBJ1-5,NA,TRBV7-2,CASSPRVGNQPQHF,TGTGCCAGCAGCCCCAGGGTCGGCAATCAGCCCCAGCATTTT
NA,TRBJ1-1,NA,TRBV9,CASSAEKNTEAFF,TGTGCCAGCAGCGCAGAGAAGAACACTGAAGCTTTCTTT
NA,TRBJ1-1,many,TRBV12-3/TRBV12-4,CASSLVWNTEAFF,TGTGCCAGCAGCTTAGTGTGGAACACTGAAGCTTTCTTT
NA,TRBJ1-5,NA,TRBV20-1,CSARLSSVSGNQPQHF,TGCAGTGCTAGATTATCTTCCGTTTCAGGCAATCAGCCCCAGCATTTT
NA,TRBJ2-2,NA,TRBV7-8,CASSLGALGAGELFF,TGTGCCAGCAGCTTAGGAGCCCTGGGTGCCGGGGAGCTGTTTTTT
NA,TRBJ1-4,NA,TRBV29-1,CSAKEDEKLFF,TGCAGCGCAAAGGAGGACGAAAAACTGTTTTTT
NA,TRBJ1-1,NA,TRBV9,CASSVGVWTEAFF,TGTGCCAGCAGCGTAGGGGTTTGGACTGAAGCTTTCTTT
NA,TRBJ2-3,few,TRBV7-2,CASSLELGGQYF,TGTGCCAGCAGCTTAGAACTTGGGGGGCAGTATTTT
NA,TRBJ1-6,many,TRBV5-5,CASSLQGTGSPLHF,TGTGCCAGCAGCTTGCAGGGTACGGGTTCACCCCTCCACTTT
TRBD1,TRBJ2-6,NA,TRBV3-1,CASSQAQGTGANVLTF,TGTGCCAGCAGCCAAGCACAGGGGACCGGGGCCAACGTCCTGACTTTC
TRBD1,TRBJ2-7,NA,TRBV20-1,CSAKPGQGASYEQYF,TGCAGTGCAAAGCCGGGACAGGGGGCATCCTACGAGCAGTACTTC
NA,TRBJ2-4,NA,TRBV7-2,CASSLAGGQIAKNIQYF,TGTGCCAGCAGCTTAGCGGGGGGGCAAATAGCCAAAAACATTCAGTACTTC
NA,TRBJ2-5,many,TRBV28,CAVVGEPRGRETQYF,TGTGCCGTAGTCGGGGAGCCCCGAGGCAGGGAGACCCAGTACTTC
NA,TRBJ2-7,few,TRBV18,CASSPRDKDPPYEQYF,TGTGCCAGCTCCCCTCGAGATAAGGACCCTCCCTACGAGCAGTACTTC
NA,TRBJ2-7,few,TRBV5-4,CASSPGEWTIFSYEQYF,TGTGCCAGCAGCCCGGGCGAATGGACAATCTTTTCCTACGAGCAGTACTTC
TRBD2,TRBJ2-2,few,TRBV12-3/TRBV12-4,CASIAKFWTSGSGELFF,TGTGCCAGCATCGCTAAGTTCTGGACTAGCGGGTCCGGGGAGCTGTTTTTT
NA,TRBJ2-5,few,TRBV19,CASSKDRGLRETQYF,TGTGCCAGTAGTAAGGACAGAGGGTTAAGAGAGACCCAGTACTTC
NA,TRBJ2-1,NA,TRBV7-9,CASSLGAVEQFF,TGTGCCAGCAGCTTGGGGGCCGTTGAGCAGTTCTTC